Below, one T cell receptor (beta chain) is given with its context. Methods used by the authors: Amplifying reference gene primers gave estimates of nucleated cell counts. Profiled with immunoSEQ multiplex PCR; TCRdb holds only in-frame clones, not every one. From that table come the V and J calls and clone size; the DNA was used to work out D and trimming. The sample contains some 150,000 clones, 65% to 85% of which appear only once. This entry is derived from a study of blood T cell repertoires in COVID-19. Looking at the study overall: Sample material is recorded as cDNA or gDNA derived from T cells, B-cell-depleted T cells, or PBMCs.

Trimming at V came to 6 bases and at J to 10 bases, leaving 10 bases not matched to a gene. CDR3 length: 14 residues. Germline loops: CDR1 SNHLY, CDR2 FYNNEI. This TCR derives from a human donor with acute or convalescent COVID-19. The donor label of this sample is uncertain. The source material was peripheral blood. The chain links TRBV2 to TRBJ1-4, with 8 bases fitting TRBD1. DNA of the CDR3: TGTGCCAGCAGCCGGACAGGGACCGAGGTAAAACTGTTTTTT. It is translated as CASSRTGTEVKLFF.